The entry below gives a single T cell receptor beta chain sequence along with its context. What it binds is unknown. The data originate from a study of vaccination and CD4 T cells after COVID-19. The study sequenced cultured CD4+ T cell DNA using the Oncomine TCR Beta short-read assay. Genomic DNA was isolated from CD4+ T cells that had been cultured. TCRdb reanalysed the PCR reads using MiXCR and keeps one entry per CDR3 protein. The table has about 11,000 distinct CDR3 sequences, roughly 32% seen once; the top ten hold approximately 13%. Treatment: 10-day PBMC culture with coronavirus spike peptide pools or control peptides (ViraFEST assay). Prior to the COVID-19 pandemic (2011-2018), the unexposed donor's CD4+ T cells were collected. Looked up from germline, CDR1 is MRHNA and CDR2 is SNTAGT. This CDR3 has 16 residues. With 0 bases removed from V and 3 bases from J, the gap between germline ends came to 12 bases.

This receptor was obtained from a human donor in good health. J is TRBJ2-1 and V is TRBV6-4; D may be TRBD2 (6 bases). What was sequenced was CD4+ T cells from blood, cultured in vitro. Here the CDR3 reads CASSDSSGGDYNEQFF. CDR3 in DNA: TGTGCCAGCAGTGACTCTAGCGGAGGTGACTACAATGAGCAGTTCTTC.